The text below deals with one T cell receptor beta chain. Its target is not known. This entry is derived from a study of shared clonotypes between healthy human individuals. The wider study: For every donor, three CD4 naive, three CD4 memory, two CD8 naive and one CD8 memory plates were used. Study-level results: Specimens sampled were limited to blood, with tissue repertoires likely differing. Non-shared clonotypes displayed generation probabilities falling below those of clonotypes present in all four donors. Between four donors, naive CD4 clonotypes were shared at a level of about 5%.

TCRdb's copy holds only in-frame clones and misses some; the assay was immunoSEQ multiplex PCR. The sample gives about 2.4 million clones, roughly 93% of which show up once; 0.35% to 0.45% is in the top ten. The CDR3 runs 19 residues. V gave up 1 base and J gave up 5 bases; unmatched junction bases: 14. Germline V lookup: CDR1 MNHNS, CDR2 SASEGT. The clonotype was recovered from a man aged 18 to 35 in good health. Some clones in this sample may be carry-over from other donors' samples. The rearrangement uses TRBV6-1 and TRBJ2-2; 9 bases line up with TRBD2. What was sequenced was naive CD4+ T cells from PBMCs. Subset reported: CD45RA+ positively selected. CDR3 DNA sequence: TGTGCCAGCAGTGAAGTTAGGATCGCGGGAGGGCCGCGAACCGGGGAGCTGTTTTTT. It is translated as CASSEVRIAGGPRTGELFF.